The table lists the clone carrying this T cell receptor (beta chain) with a few counts. Antigen: not known. Trimming shortened V by 0 bases and J by 6 bases, and 3 bases separated the two germline ends. The CDR3 runs to 12 residues. The germline V gene has CDR1 SGHNT and CDR2 YYREEE (reference sequence). The data belong to a study of identifying expanded T cells in peripheral blood. Study-level results: Roughly 2-week clone count variance significantly increased as total template count grew. Over about two and four weeks, about 16 and 19 clones changed, versus approximately 1.2 between replicates.

Generated by immunoSEQ multiplex PCR, the TCRdb table keeps only in-frame clones and is missing some. Among about 78,000 clones listed, just under 85% were seen once. The V and J genes are TRBV5-4 and TRBJ2-2; no reliable D call. This receptor was obtained from a person aged 18 to 75 in good health. Material for sequencing was blood. The CDR3 loop reads CASSLESGELFF. CDR3 in DNA: TGTGCCAGCAGCTTGGAATCCGGGGAGCTGTTTTTT.